Shown below are 25 T cell receptor beta chains from a single sample sequenced in a study of CD8 T cells in ankylosing spondylitis. TCRdb ran MiXCR on the 5' RACE reads and lists one entry per CDR3 protein. The profile shows a few hundred thousand distinct CDR3 sequences, roughly 8% of them singletons. The antigens these receptors bind are not known. General study points: Several highly homologous variants formed a TCR beta motif that appeared characteristic of ankylosing spondylitis blood.

The specimen was blood, either unsorted or a sorted T cell fraction (not recorded which). These receptors came from a male donor with ankylosing spondylitis.

V usage is TRBV25-1 and J usage is TRBJ1-4, with 7 bases fitting TRBD1. This CDR3 region has 15 residues. Germline trimming cut 10 bases from V and 7 bases from J; bases unmatched to any gene: 15. Germline CDR1 MGHDK, CDR2 SYGVNS. CDR3 residues: CATQSRQGSREKLFF. As DNA, the CDR3 is TGTGCCACTCAATCCAGACAGGGATCCCGTGAAAAACTGTTTTTT.

The rearrangement uses TRBV6-2 or TRBV6-3 and TRBJ2-2, with TRBD1 as a possible D gene (5 bases). The germline V and J ends were trimmed by 4 bases and 5 bases, with 14 bases remaining between them. Germline CDR1 reads MNHEY; CDR2 reads SVGEGT. This CDR3 region has 15 residues. The CDR3 DNA sequence: TGTGCCAGCAGTTGGGGCGGCGGCCTGACCGGGGAGCTGTTTTTT. It yields the protein CASSWGGGLTGELFF.

This clonotype was detected only a few times. This chain links TRBV5-1 with TRBJ2-2; the D is unclear. The ends were cut back, 4 bases at V and 0 bases at J, with 13 bases in the middle. The CDR3 loop spans 16 amino acids. Per the germline V gene, CDR1 is SGHRS and CDR2 is YFSETQ. DNA for the CDR3: TGCGCCAGCAGCCCTAGGCCAAATTCGAACACCGGGGAGCTGTTTTTT. This codes for CASSPRPNSNTGELFF. Based on the CDR3 plus reference TRBV5-1 and TRBJ2-2, the full variable domain is KAGVTQTPRYLIKTRGQQVTLSCSPISGHRSVSWYQQTPGQGLQFLFEYFSETQRNKGNFPGRFSGRQFSNSRSEMNVSTLELGDSALYLCASSPRPNSNTGELFFGEGSRLTVL.

This clonotype has more than one count but fewer than ten. The CDR3 DNA is TGTGCCAGCAGTTTATGGTCAGGGACTAGCGGGGAAGTAAGCACCGGGGAGCTGTTTTTT. Its protein product is CASSLWSGTSGEVSTGELFF. The V gene is TRBV28, the J gene TRBJ2-2, with 13 bases aligning to TRBD2. V was pared by 0 bases and J by 4 bases, with 11 bases of the junction left unmatched. The germline V gene has CDR1 MDHEN and CDR2 SYDVKM. This CDR3 has 20 amino acids.

V gene TRBV29-1 combines with J gene TRBJ2-3; 7 positions match TRBD1. V lost 4 bases, J lost 4 bases, and 5 bases stayed unmatched. Germline V gives CDR1 SQVTM, CDR2 ANQGSEA. The CDR3 covers 13 residues. The CDR3 DNA follows: TGCAGCGTTGTCAGGGGGTCTGCAGATACGCAGTATTTT. Amino acid sequence: CSVVRGSADTQYF.

This clonotype has just a few counts. This chain joins TRBV19 and TRBJ2-3; D unresolved. Germline values: CDR1 LNHDA, CDR2 SQIVND (reference sequence). This CDR3 spans 11 amino acids. The ends were cut back, 1 base at V and 6 bases at J, with 2 bases in the middle. CDR3 protein: CASSIADTQYF. Written as DNA, the CDR3 is TGTGCCAGTAGTATAGCGGATACGCAGTATTTT.

The CDR3 loop reads CASTPLAGGESNEQFF. DNA for the CDR3: TGTGCCAGCACTCCGCTAGCGGGAGGAGAATCCAATGAGCAGTTCTTC. The V call is TRBV6-1, the J call TRBJ2-1; 11 bases match TRBD2. Germline values: CDR1 MNHNS, CDR2 SASEGT. The CDR3 consists of 16 residues. Trimming took 7 bases from V and 6 from J; bases not matched to a gene: 11.

The chain employs TRBV5-1 and TRBJ1-5; D gene unclear. V gave up 4 bases and J gave up 4 bases, with 9 bases separating them. The CDR3 has 13 residues. Per the germline V gene, CDR1 is SGHRS and CDR2 is YFSETQ. The CDR3 here is CASSRTINQPQHF. The CDR3 DNA is TGCGCCAGCAGCAGAACGATAAATCAGCCCCAGCATTTT.

This clonotype appeared a few times. The chain is built from TRBV2 and TRBJ1-5, with D maybe TRBD1 (6 bases). CDR3 length: 16 residues. The germline CDR1 and CDR2 sequences are SNHLY and FYNNEI. With 8 bases removed from V and 4 bases from J, the gap between germline ends came to 21 bases. CDR3 amino acids: CASRGGSGHGNQPQHF. CDR3 in DNA: TGTGCCAGCCGAGGGGGGTCCGGACACGGAAATCAGCCCCAGCATTTT.

This clonotype was picked up many times. The CDR3 reads CASSFAGSGANVLTF. CDR3 coding DNA: TGCGCCAGCAGCTTCGCAGGGAGTGGGGCCAACGTCCTGACTTTC. V usage is TRBV5-1 and J usage is TRBJ2-6; D is possibly TRBD1 or TRBD2 (5 bases each). Germline V lookup: CDR1 SGHRS, CDR2 YFSETQ. The CDR3 length is 15 residues. Trimming shortened V by 2 bases and J by 3 bases, and 9 bases separated the two germline ends. Drawing the rest from reference TRBV5-1 and TRBJ2-6, the complete variable domain is KAGVTQTPRYLIKTRGQQVTLSCSPISGHRSVSWYQQTPGQGLQFLFEYFSETQRNKGNFPGRFSGRQFSNSRSEMNVSTLELGDSALYLCASSFAGSGANVLTFGAGSRLTVL.

This chain uses TRBV5-1 with TRBJ1-1; D is uncertain. The V end was cut by 0 bases, the J end by 0 bases, with 9 bases between. This CDR3 contains 15 residues. Germline CDR1 and CDR2: SGHRS and YFSETQ. CDR3 in DNA: TGCGCCAGCAGCTTGGGGGTGACCATGAACACTGAAGCTTTCTTT. Amino acid sequence: CASSLGVTMNTEAFF. The whole variable domain, filled in from reference TRBV5-1 and TRBJ1-1, reads KAGVTQTPRYLIKTRGQQVTLSCSPISGHRSVSWYQQTPGQGLQFLFEYFSETQRNKGNFPGRFSGRQFSNSRSEMNVSTLELGDSALYLCASSLGVTMNTEAFFGQGTRLTVV.

This clonotype was detected only a few times. The rearrangement joins TRBV28 to TRBJ2-2, with TRBD1 identical over 11 bases. V gave up 3 bases and J gave up 4 bases; unmatched junction bases: 4. The germline V gene encodes CDR1 MDHEN and CDR2 SYDVKM. The CDR3 consists of 16 residues. CDR3 loop: CASSFAGQGGTGELFF. In DNA, the CDR3 is TGTGCCAGCAGTTTTGCGGGACAGGGGGGCACCGGGGAGCTGTTTTTT.

This clonotype was counted ten times or more. The rearrangement links TRBV3-1 to TRBJ1-2; 9 bases agree with TRBD1. Germline assignment: CDR1 LGHDT and CDR2 YNNKEL (reference sequence). This CDR3 contains 15 residues. V was pared by 1 base and J by 5 bases, with 5 bases of the junction left unmatched. CDR3 sequence: CASSQGMGQGYGYTF. In nucleotides, the CDR3 is TGTGCCAGCAGCCAAGGGATGGGACAGGGATATGGCTACACCTTC.

This clonotype was detected a few times. The chain carries TRBV5-1 and TRBJ1-1; D may be TRBD1 (5 bases). The germline CDR1 and CDR2 sequences are SGHRS and YFSETQ. The CDR3 consists of 15 residues. Trimming cost V 0 bases and J 5 bases, with 14 bases left between them. The CDR3 DNA follows: TGCGCCAGCAGCTTGGAGGGTTGGGGGAGTACTGAAGCTTTCTTT. It specifies CASSLEGWGSTEAFF.

This clonotype was counted ten times or more. CDR3 protein: CASSQELAVETQYF. The CDR3, as DNA: TGTGCCAGCAGCCAAGAGTTGGCGGTGGAGACCCAGTACTTC. The V call is TRBV4-2, the J call TRBJ2-5; no clear D gene. The CDR3 length is 14 residues. The germline V gene has CDR1 LGHNA and CDR2 YNFKEQ. V was cut by 0 bases and J by 5 bases, with 10 bases left in between.

This clonotype was picked up many times. This sequence joins TRBV9 and TRBJ2-3; 13 bases fit TRBD2. Trimming at V came to 3 bases and at J to 1 base, leaving 5 bases not matched to a gene. The CDR3 spans 17 residues. CDR1 and CDR2 from the germline V gene are SGDLS and YYNGEE. The CDR3 DNA is TGTGCCAGCAGCGGCGGGACTAGCGGGAACCGCACAGATACGCAGTATTTT. Its translation: CASSGGTSGNRTDTQYF.

This clonotype was observed a few times. The gene calls are TRBV6-5 and TRBJ1-1; D call uncertain. With 2 bases removed from V and 7 bases from J, the gap between germline ends came to 5 bases. There are 11 residues in the CDR3. Germline V gene sequence: CDR1 MNHEY, CDR2 SVGAGI. The CDR3 sequence: CASSYSGEAFF. Written as DNA, the CDR3 is TGTGCCAGCAGTTACAGTGGTGAAGCTTTCTTT.

The chain couples TRBV20-1 to TRBJ2-3, with D hard to call. V was clipped by 0 bases and J by 8 bases, with 9 bases between them. This CDR3 is built from 12 residues. CDR1 is DFQATT and CDR2 is SNEGSKA in the germline V gene (reference sequence). This CDR3 reads CSARDLGFTQYF. The CDR3 DNA follows: TGCAGTGCTAGAGATCTGGGTTTTACGCAGTATTTT.

This clonotype appeared a few times. The gene calls are TRBV25-1 and TRBJ1-1; perhaps TRBD1 as D (5 bases). CDR1 MGHDK and CDR2 SYGVNS come from the germline V gene. The V and J ends lost 8 bases and 6 bases respectively, with 16 bases between them. The CDR3 spans 13 residues. The CDR3 sequence is CASRLGERAEAFF. In nucleotides, the CDR3 is TGTGCCAGCCGTCTGGGGGAGCGTGCTGAAGCTTTCTTT.

This clonotype was observed a handful of times. The chain joins TRBV12-3 or TRBV12-4 to TRBJ2-2, with D perhaps being TRBD1 or TRBD2 (5 bases each). V was clipped by 3 bases and J by 1 base, with 12 bases between them. The CDR3 length is 16 residues. CDR3 bases: TGTGCCAGCAGTTTGCCGGGACCCCTGAACACCGGGGAGCTGTTTTTT. Translated: CASSLPGPLNTGELFF.

The chain carries TRBV4-1 and TRBJ2-1, with 10 bases lining up with TRBD2. The CDR3 has 16 amino acids. Germline V CDR1 and CDR2: MGHRA, YSYEKL. With V trimmed by 4 bases and J by 4 bases, 7 bases remained unmatched. Here the CDR3 DNA reads TGCGCCAGCAGCCGAGTCACTAGCGGGATGTACAATGAGCAGTTCTTC. Translating it yields CASSRVTSGMYNEQFF.

With regard to this clonotype: A clone one base away is much larger, so this may be a read error. The V call is TRBV27, the J call TRBJ1-1, with TRBD1 as a possible D gene (6 bases). Germline V lookup: CDR1 MNHEY, CDR2 SMNVEV (reference sequence). This CDR3 has 17 amino acids. The CDR3 spells CASSGGLGQSGNTEASF. Here the CDR3 DNA reads TGTGCCAGCAGTGGCGGGCTTGGACAGTCCGGGAACACTGAAGCTTCCTTT.

This clonotype was recorded a few times. The chain recombines TRBV29-1 with TRBJ2-7; D may be TRBD2 (5 bases). Germline CDR1 is SQVTM and CDR2 is ANQGSEA. V gave up 7 bases and J gave up 0 bases, with 19 bases separating them. This CDR3 contains 15 residues. The CDR3 nucleotides read TGCAGCGCCGCCGTAAACTGGAGGAGCTCCTACGAGCAGTACTTC. This translates into CSAAVNWRSSYEQYF.

CDR3 amino acids: CASSIVTSYTQYF. As DNA, the CDR3 is TGTGCCAGTAGTATCGTGACTAGCTATACGCAGTATTTT. The V and J genes are TRBV19 and TRBJ2-3, with 7 bases identical to TRBD2. The germline gives CDR1 LNHDA, CDR2 SQIVND (reference sequence). This CDR3 contains 13 residues. V lost 3 bases to trimming and J lost 7 bases; unmatched junction nucleotides: 4.

The chain couples TRBV12-3 or TRBV12-4 to TRBJ2-4; 12 nucleotides match TRBD2. The CDR3 has 15 residues. J lost 7 bases, V lost 5 bases, and 6 bases had no gene match. The CDR3 loop is CASSTRTSGKNIQYF. The DNA for the CDR3 is TGTGCCAGCAGTACCCGGACTAGCGGGAAGAACATTCAGTACTTC.